The 14 T cell receptor beta chains below all came from one sample that was sequenced in a study of cytomegalovirus exposure and HLA in healthy donors. The assay was immunoSEQ multiplex PCR, and TCRdb's table has in-frame clones only and misses some. The data contain approximately 260,000 clones, 86% of them singletons. Sequencing used PBMCs. The receptors stem from a young woman in good health and CMV-seronegative.

The chain couples TRBV12-5 to TRBJ2-5, with 7 bases lining up with TRBD2. The germline gives CDR1 LGHNT, CDR2 FRNRAP. The CDR3 covers 14 residues. Trimming cost V 1 base and J 5 bases; bases outside gene matches: 4. The CDR3 spells CASGLGQGGETQYF. CDR3 bases: TGTGCTAGTGGTTTGGGGCAGGGAGGGGAGACCCAGTACTTC.

The V call is TRBV29-1, the J call TRBJ2-3; 13 positions match TRBD2. Germline V CDR1 and CDR2: SQVTM, ANQGSEA. The J segment lost 6 bases and the V segment lost 4 bases, leaving 7 bases of the junction unmatched. The CDR3 length is 15 residues. CDR3 DNA sequence: TGCAGCGTTGGACTAGCGGGGGGCATATCCGATACGCAGTATTTT. It encodes CSVGLAGGISDTQYF.

The V and J genes are TRBV13 and TRBJ1-3, with 8 positions matching TRBD1. The CDR3 contains 14 residues. Germline CDR1 reads PRHDT; CDR2 reads FYEKMQ (reference sequence). V shed 5 bases and J 4 bases; nucleotides not matched to a gene: 4. The CDR3 is CASSPRGRGNTIYF. In nucleotides, the CDR3 is TGTGCCAGCAGCCCCAGGGGGCGAGGAAACACCATATATTTT.

This chain links TRBV30 with TRBJ1-5; TRBD1 agrees at 7 bases. Germline lookup yields CDR1 GTSNPN and CDR2 SVGIG (reference sequence). With V trimmed by 3 bases and J by 3 bases, 5 bases remained unmatched. This CDR3 has 14 residues. CDR3 DNA: TGTGCCTGGAGCACGGGACAGTTCAATCAGCCCCAGCATTTT. Protein product: CAWSTGQFNQPQHF.

This CDR3 reads CAWTLSRANTEAFF. The DNA for the CDR3 is TGTGCCTGGACCCTTAGCAGGGCGAACACTGAAGCTTTCTTT. This chain connects TRBV30 to TRBJ1-1, with TRBD1 as a possible D gene (5 bases). Trimming removed 4 bases from V and 1 base from J, with 13 bases in between. Germline V gives CDR1 GTSNPN, CDR2 SVGIG (reference sequence). This CDR3 region has 14 residues.

Remarks on this clone: Other DNA sequences in the sample encode the same CDR3. J is TRBJ2-7 and V is TRBV28, with TRBD1 matching 9 bases. The ends lost 5 bases at V and 4 bases at J; junction bases unmatched: 6. Germline V CDR1 and CDR2: MDHEN, SYDVKM. The CDR3 has 14 residues. The CDR3 is CASSPGQGFYEQYF. DNA of the CDR3: TGTGCCAGCAGTCCGGGACAGGGATTTTACGAGCAGTACTTC. Full variable domain (missing parts from reference TRBV28 and TRBJ2-7): DVKVTQSSRYLVKRTGEKVFLECVQDMDHENMFWYRQDPGLGLRLIYFSYDVKMKEKGDIPEGYSVSREKKERFSLILESASTNQTSMYLCASSPGQGFYEQYFGPGTRLTVT.

V gene TRBV5-1 combines with J gene TRBJ2-5, with D possibly matching TRBD2 (6 bases). Per germline, CDR1 SGHRS and CDR2 YFSETQ. V was cut by 0 bases and J by 5 bases, with 11 bases left in between. This CDR3 region has 14 residues. This chain's CDR3 is CASSLGSSVETQYF. The CDR3 DNA is TGCGCCAGCAGCTTGGGCTCTAGCGTTGAGACCCAGTACTTC.

This clone was detected once. V and J are TRBV29-1 and TRBJ1-1, with D unresolved. This CDR3 region has 15 residues. Germline CDR1 SQVTM, CDR2 ANQGSEA. The germline V and J ends were trimmed by 4 bases and 3 bases, with 18 bases remaining between them. The CDR3 spells CSVGSHQISDTEAFF. CDR3 nucleotides: TGCAGCGTTGGATCTCATCAGATAAGTGACACTGAAGCTTTCTTT.

V usage is TRBV9 and J usage is TRBJ2-7; TRBD2 matches 10 bases. CDR1 and CDR2 from the germline V gene are SGDLS and YYNGEE. V lost 5 bases and J lost 1; bases outside the gene matches: 3. The CDR3 is made up of 14 amino acids. CDR3 residues: CASSRAGGSYEQYF. Written as DNA, the CDR3 is TGTGCCAGCAGTCGAGCGGGAGGGTCCTACGAGCAGTACTTC.

This clone was recorded once. The DNA of the CDR3 is TGTGCCTGGTCCAGGGGGGAGGCAGATACGCAGTATTTT. Protein sequence: CAWSRGEADTQYF. The chain is built from TRBV30 and TRBJ2-3; tentatively, D is TRBD1 (7 bases). The germline gives CDR1 GTSNPN, CDR2 SVGIG (reference sequence). This CDR3 comprises 13 residues. Trimming pared 5 bases from V and 4 bases from J, leaving 13 bases between. The entire variable domain, with the rest obtained from reference TRBV30 and TRBJ2-3, is as follows: SQTIHQWPATLVQPVGSPLSLECTVEGTSNPNLYWYRQAAGRGLQLLFYSVGIGQISSEVPQNLSASRPQDRQFILSSKKLLLSDSGFYLCAWSRGEADTQYFGPGTRLTVL.

J is TRBJ2-1 and V is TRBV6-6; the D gene is possibly TRBD1 (5 bases). The CDR3 covers 14 residues. Germline-derived CDR1 and CDR2 are MNHNY and SVGAGI (reference sequence). V shed 6 bases and J shed 7 bases, with 16 bases lying between them. In DNA form, the CDR3 reads TGTGCCAGCAGCTGGGGCGGAGATTCTAATGAGCAGTTCTTC. The encoded protein is CASSWGGDSNEQFF.

The J gene is TRBJ1-3, the V gene TRBV7-6; 7 nucleotides match TRBD1. The CDR3 consists of 13 residues. Germline V gives CDR1 SGHVS, CDR2 FNYEAQ. The V segment lost 5 bases and the J segment 4 bases; nucleotides outside the gene matches: 2. CDR3 residues: CASSKDRGNTIYF. The CDR3, as DNA: TGTGCCAGCAGCAAGGACAGGGGAAACACCATATATTTT.

This clone was recorded only once. The V gene is TRBV5-1, the J gene TRBJ2-3; perhaps TRBD1 as D (5 bases). The CDR3 runs to 15 residues. Germline V CDR1 and CDR2: SGHRS, YFSETQ. V was shortened by 1 base and J by 5 bases, with 14 bases between the two germline ends. DNA of the CDR3: TGCGCCAGCAGCTTGTTTGTTGGGGCCGGAGATACGCAGTATTTT. It yields the protein CASSLFVGAGDTQYF. The variable domain in full, with the rest retrieved from reference TRBV5-1 and TRBJ2-3, is KAGVTQTPRYLIKTRGQQVTLSCSPISGHRSVSWYQQTPGQGLQFLFEYFSETQRNKGNFPGRFSGRQFSNSRSEMNVSTLELGDSALYLCASSLFVGAGDTQYFGPGTRLTVL.

As DNA, the CDR3 is TGTGCCACGTACAGGATCATGAACACTGAAGCTTTCTTT. It specifies CATYRIMNTEAFF. V usage is TRBV7-9 and J usage is TRBJ1-1; weak D call: TRBD1 (5 bases). With 10 bases removed from V and 0 bases from J, the gap between germline ends came to 12 bases. This CDR3 has 13 residues. The V gene's germline CDR1 is SEHNR and CDR2 FQNEAQ (reference sequence).